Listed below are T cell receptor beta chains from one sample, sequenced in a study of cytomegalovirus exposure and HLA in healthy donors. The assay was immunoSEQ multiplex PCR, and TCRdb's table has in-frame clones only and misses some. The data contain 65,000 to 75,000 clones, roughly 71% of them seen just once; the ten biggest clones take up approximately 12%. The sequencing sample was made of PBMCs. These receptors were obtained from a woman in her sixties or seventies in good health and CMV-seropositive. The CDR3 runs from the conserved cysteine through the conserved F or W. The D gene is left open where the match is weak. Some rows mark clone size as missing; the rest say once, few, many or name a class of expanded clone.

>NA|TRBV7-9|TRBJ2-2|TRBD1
CASSNVDRTGTGELFF
TGTGCCAGCAGCAATGTGGACAGGACGGGGACCGGGGAGCTGTTTTTT
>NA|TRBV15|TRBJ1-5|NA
CATSRAGRNQPQHF
TGTGCCACCAGCAGAGCAGGGCGCAATCAGCCCCAGCATTTT
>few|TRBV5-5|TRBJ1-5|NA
CASSRARVGSPQHF
TGTGCCAGCAGCCGTGCCAGGGTAGGGTCGCCCCAGCATTTT
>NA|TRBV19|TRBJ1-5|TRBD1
CASSLGQGAWQPQHF
TGTGCCAGTAGCCTCGGACAGGGGGCTTGGCAGCCCCAGCATTTT
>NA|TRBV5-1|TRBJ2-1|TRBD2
CASSHSGTSGYNEQFF
TGCGCCAGCAGCCACTCCGGGACTAGCGGATACAATGAGCAGTTCTTC
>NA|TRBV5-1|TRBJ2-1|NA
CASSLGQFAYNEQFF
TGCGCCAGCAGCTTGGGGCAGTTCGCCTACAATGAGCAGTTCTTC
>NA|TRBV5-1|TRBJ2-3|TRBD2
CASSLVVGGRDDTQYF
TGCGCCAGCAGCTTGGTAGTTGGCGGGAGGGATGATACGCAGTATTTT
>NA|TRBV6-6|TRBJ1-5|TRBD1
CASSPGQGGQPQHF
TGTGCCAGCAGCCCTGGACAGGGAGGTCAGCCCCAGCATTTT
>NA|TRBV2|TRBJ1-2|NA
CASSETGYYGYTF
TGTGCCAGCAGTGAGACAGGCTACTATGGCTACACCTTC
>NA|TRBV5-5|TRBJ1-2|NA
CASSLDKGYTF
TGTGCCAGCAGCCTAGACAAGGGGTACACCTTC
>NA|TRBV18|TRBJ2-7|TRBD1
CASSQGAGEQYF
TGTGCCAGCTCACAGGGGGCGGGCGAGCAGTACTTC
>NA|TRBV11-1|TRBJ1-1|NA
CASSGSGFSEAFF
TGTGCCAGCAGCGGCTCCGGGTTTTCTGAAGCTTTCTTT
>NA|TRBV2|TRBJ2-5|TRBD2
CASRDTSAETQYF
TGTGCCAGCAGGGATACTAGCGCAGAGACCCAGTACTTC
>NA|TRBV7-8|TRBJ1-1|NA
CASSSLIGNTEAFF
TGTGCCAGCAGCAGTCTCATCGGGAACACTGAAGCTTTCTTT
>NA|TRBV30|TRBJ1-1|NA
CAWTRGPNTEAFF
TGTGCCTGGACCAGGGGTCCGAACACTGAAGCTTTCTTT
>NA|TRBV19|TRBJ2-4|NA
CAMRDSYKNIQYF
TGTGCCATGAGAGACAGTTACAAAAACATTCAGTACTTC
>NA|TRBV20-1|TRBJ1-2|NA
CSAAARYGYTF
TGCAGTGCTGCCGCCAGATATGGCTACACCTTC
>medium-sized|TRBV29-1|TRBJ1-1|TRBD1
CSVVQGEGTEAFF
TGCAGCGTTGTACAGGGGGAAGGCACTGAAGCTTTCTTT
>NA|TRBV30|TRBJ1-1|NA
CAWSRGANTEAFF
TGTGCCTGGAGTAGGGGTGCGAACACTGAAGCTTTCTTT
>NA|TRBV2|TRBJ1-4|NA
CASSPRTAEKLFF
TGTGCCAGCAGTCCTCGGACAGCGGAAAAACTGTTTTTT
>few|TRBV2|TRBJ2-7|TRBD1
CASIRSGQGAREQYF
TGTGCCAGCATACGGAGTGGGCAGGGGGCAAGAGAGCAGTACTTC
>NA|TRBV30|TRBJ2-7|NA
CAWSALYRDYEQYF
TGTGCCTGGAGTGCCCTCTACAGAGACTACGAGCAGTACTTC
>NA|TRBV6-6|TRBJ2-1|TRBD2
CASRRSGIGSYNEQFF
TGTGCCAGCAGACGCAGCGGGATAGGCTCCTACAATGAGCAGTTCTTC
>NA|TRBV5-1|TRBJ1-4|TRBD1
CASSIGQGGTNEKLFF
TGCGCCAGCAGCATCGGACAGGGCGGTACTAATGAAAAACTGTTTTTT
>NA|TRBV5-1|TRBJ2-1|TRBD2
CASGSGGAVYEQFF
TGCGCCAGCGGAAGCGGGGGGGCTGTCTATGAGCAGTTCTTC
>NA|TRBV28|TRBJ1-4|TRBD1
CASRPSGTGAEKLFF
TGTGCCAGCAGACCCTCCGGGACAGGGGCTGAAAAACTGTTTTTT
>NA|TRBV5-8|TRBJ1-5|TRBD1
CASSPGTGGNQPQHF
TGTGCCAGCAGTCCCGGGACAGGGGGAAATCAGCCCCAGCATTTT
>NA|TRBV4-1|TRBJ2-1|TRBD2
CASSRVAGGFNEQFF
TGCGCCAGCAGCCGAGTAGCGGGAGGGTTCAATGAGCAGTTCTTC
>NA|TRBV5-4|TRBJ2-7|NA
CASSLGRQTYEQYF
TGTGCCAGCAGCTTGGGCAGGCAGACCTACGAGCAGTACTTC
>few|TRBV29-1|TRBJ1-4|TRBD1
CSMMDRGNEKLFF
TGCAGCATGATGGACAGGGGTAATGAAAAACTGTTTTTT
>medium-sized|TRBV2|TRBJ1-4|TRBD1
CASSETGGMGEKLFF
TGTGCCAGCAGTGAAACAGGGGGAATGGGTGAAAAACTGTTTTTT
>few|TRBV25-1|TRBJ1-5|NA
CASSGRGGQPQHF
TGTGCCAGCAGTGGGAGGGGTGGACAGCCCCAGCATTTT
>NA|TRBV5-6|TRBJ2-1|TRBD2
CASSGTTPRFNEQFF
TGTGCCAGCAGCGGGACTACCCCCCGGTTCAATGAGCAGTTCTTC
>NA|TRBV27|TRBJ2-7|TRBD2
CASSLSWTSGSYEQYF
TGTGCCAGCAGTTTATCGTGGACTAGCGGCTCCTACGAGCAGTACTTC
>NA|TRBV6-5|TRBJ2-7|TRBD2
CASSMEGGLTYEQYF
TGTGCCAGCAGTATGGAGGGAGGGCTCACCTACGAGCAGTACTTC
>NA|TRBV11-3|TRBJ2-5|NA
CASSSGDPPRTQYF
TGTGCCAGCAGCTCAGGGGATCCTCCACGGACCCAGTACTTC
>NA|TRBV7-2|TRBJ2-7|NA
CASSSWGSGSYEQYF
TGTGCCAGCAGCTCCTGGGGTAGCGGTTCCTACGAGCAGTACTTC
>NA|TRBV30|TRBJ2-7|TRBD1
CAWSGGTGGYEQYF
TGTGCCTGGAGTGGGGGGACAGGTGGCTACGAGCAGTACTTC
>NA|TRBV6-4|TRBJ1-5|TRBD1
CASSKYRGNQPQHF
TGTGCCAGCAGTAAATACAGGGGGAATCAGCCCCAGCATTTT
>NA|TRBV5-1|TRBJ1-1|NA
CASSLDSFGDTEAFF
TGCGCCAGCAGCTTGGACTCGTTCGGAGACACTGAAGCTTTCTTT
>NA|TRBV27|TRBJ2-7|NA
CASSPEDFREEQYF
TGTGCCAGCAGTCCAGAGGACTTTCGGGAGGAGCAGTACTTC
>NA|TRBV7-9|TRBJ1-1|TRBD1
CATGQGGTEAFF
TGTGCCACCGGACAGGGAGGGACTGAAGCTTTCTTT
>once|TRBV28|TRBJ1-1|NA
CASSGSLTATEAFF
TGTGCCAGCAGTGGGAGCTTAACAGCAACTGAAGCTTTCTTT